This TCR beta chain emerged from a study of blood T cells in healthy people across ages. The CDR3 spans 14 residues. The J segment lost 4 bases and the V segment lost 10 bases, leaving 10 bases of the junction unmatched. CDR1 MNHNS and CDR2 SASEGT come from the germline V gene. This clonotype was recorded a few times. Primed by a sample-barcoded 5' primer and a J-beta primer mix, a second PCR proceeded for 7 to 11 cycles. TCRdb itself ran the 5' RACE reads through MiXCR, one entry per CDR3 protein. The sample shows 1.5 million to 2 million distinct CDR3 sequences, about 32% of them seen only once. What was sequenced was blood. The source of this sequence is a woman in her 30s in good health. The chain links TRBV6-1 to TRBJ2-1; 7 bases are shared with TRBD2. This chain's CDR3 is CAIQLAEKYNEQFF. The CDR3 DNA sequence: TGTGCCATCCAGCTAGCGGAAAAATACAATGAGCAGTTCTTC.